The subject of this entry is one T cell receptor (beta chain). Its antigen is unknown. The sample is drawn from a study of OX40 agonist ivuxolimab in advanced cancers. Sampling of blood occurred at baseline, cycle 4 day 1, and cycle 7 day 1. Whole-study results and caveats: On average, CD8+ T cells showed a greater number of expanded clones than CD4+.

J was trimmed by 4 bases and V by 4 bases; bases with no gene match: 0. Germline V lookup: CDR1 SGHRS, CDR2 YFSETQ. The CDR3 is made up of 13 amino acids. Only in-frame clones appear in the TCRdb table, and some are missing; sequencing was by immunoSEQ multiplex PCR. Of about 35,000 clones listed, roughly 84% are singletons. This clonotype was sampled from an adult with an advanced solid tumor such as melanoma, head and neck, liver or kidney cancer. Source: CD4+ or CD8+ T cells sorted from blood, taken in a trial of the OX40 agonist ivuxolimab. The rearrangement links TRBV5-1 to TRBJ1-2, with TRBD1 identical over 11 bases. The DNA of the CDR3 is TGCGCCAGCAGCGGGACAGGGGGCTATGGCTACACCTTC. This translates into CASSGTGGYGYTF.